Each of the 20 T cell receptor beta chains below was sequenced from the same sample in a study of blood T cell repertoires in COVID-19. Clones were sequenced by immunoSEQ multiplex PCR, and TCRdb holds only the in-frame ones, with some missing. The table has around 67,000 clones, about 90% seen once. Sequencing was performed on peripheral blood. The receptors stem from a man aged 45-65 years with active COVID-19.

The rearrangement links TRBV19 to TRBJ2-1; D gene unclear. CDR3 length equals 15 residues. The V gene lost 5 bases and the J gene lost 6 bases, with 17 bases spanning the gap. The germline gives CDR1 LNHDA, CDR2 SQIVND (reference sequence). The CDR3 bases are TGTGCCAGTAGTCCCATTCGCGAGCTTAGCAATGAGCAGTTCTTC. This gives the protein CASSPIRELSNEQFF.

The CDR3 spells CASSSGGAGVRNNEQFF. The DNA for the CDR3 is TGTGCCAGCAGCAGTGGGGGGGCCGGGGTCCGTAACAATGAGCAGTTCTTC. The gene calls are TRBV7-2 and TRBJ2-1, with D possibly being TRBD2 (7 bases). The germline gives CDR1 SGHTA, CDR2 FQGNSA. V was trimmed by 5 bases and J by 5 bases, leaving 22 bases between them. The CDR3 covers 17 residues.

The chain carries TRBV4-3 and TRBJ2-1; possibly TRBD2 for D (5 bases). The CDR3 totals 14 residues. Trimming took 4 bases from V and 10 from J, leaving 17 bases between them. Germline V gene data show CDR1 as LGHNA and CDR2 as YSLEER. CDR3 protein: CASSRTFGRAEQFF. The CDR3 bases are TGCGCCAGCAGCCGTACTTTCGGGCGGGCGGAGCAGTTCTTC.

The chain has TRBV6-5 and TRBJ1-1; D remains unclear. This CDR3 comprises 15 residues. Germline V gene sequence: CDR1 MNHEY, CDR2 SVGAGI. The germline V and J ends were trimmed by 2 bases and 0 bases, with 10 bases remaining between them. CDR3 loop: CASSYRQVMNTEAFF. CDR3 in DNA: TGTGCCAGCAGTTACCGGCAGGTGATGAACACTGAAGCTTTCTTT.

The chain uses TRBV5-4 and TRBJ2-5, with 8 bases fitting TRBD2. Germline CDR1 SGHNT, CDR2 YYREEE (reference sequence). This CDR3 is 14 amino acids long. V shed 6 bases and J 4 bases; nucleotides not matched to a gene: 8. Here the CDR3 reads CASTSPGGIETQYF. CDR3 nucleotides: TGTGCCAGCACTTCCCCGGGAGGGATAGAGACCCAGTACTTC.

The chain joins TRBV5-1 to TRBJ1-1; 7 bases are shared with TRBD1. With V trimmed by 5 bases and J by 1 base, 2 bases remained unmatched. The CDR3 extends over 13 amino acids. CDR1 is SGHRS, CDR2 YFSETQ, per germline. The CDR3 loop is CASRYRGNTEAFF. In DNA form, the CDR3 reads TGCGCCAGCAGGTACAGGGGGAACACTGAAGCTTTCTTT.

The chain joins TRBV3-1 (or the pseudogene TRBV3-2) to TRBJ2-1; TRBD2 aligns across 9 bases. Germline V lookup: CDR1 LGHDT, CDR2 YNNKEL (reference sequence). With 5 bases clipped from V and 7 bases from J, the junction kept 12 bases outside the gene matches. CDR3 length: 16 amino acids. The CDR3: CASSSRGVAGVNEQFF. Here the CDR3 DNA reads TGTGCCAGCAGCTCCCGGGGGGTAGCGGGAGTAAATGAGCAGTTCTTC.

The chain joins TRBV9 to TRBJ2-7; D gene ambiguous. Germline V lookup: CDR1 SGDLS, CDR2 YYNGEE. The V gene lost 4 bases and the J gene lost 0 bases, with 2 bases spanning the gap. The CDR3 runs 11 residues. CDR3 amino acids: CASSLSYEQYF. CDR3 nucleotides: TGTGCCAGCAGCCTCTCCTACGAGCAGTACTTC.

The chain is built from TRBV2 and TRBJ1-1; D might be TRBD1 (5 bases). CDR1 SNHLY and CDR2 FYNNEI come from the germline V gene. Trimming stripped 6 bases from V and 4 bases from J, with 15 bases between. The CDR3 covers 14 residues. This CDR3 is CASSPPGLGTEAFF. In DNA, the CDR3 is TGTGCCAGCAGCCCGCCGGGACTGGGCACTGAAGCTTTCTTT.

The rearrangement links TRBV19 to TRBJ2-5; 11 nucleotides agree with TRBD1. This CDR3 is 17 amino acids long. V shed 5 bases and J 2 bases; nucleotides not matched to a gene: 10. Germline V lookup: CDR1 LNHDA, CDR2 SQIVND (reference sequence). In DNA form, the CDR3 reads TGTGCCAGTAGTCCCCGATTCGGGACAGGGGGACAAGAGACCCAGTACTTC. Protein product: CASSPRFGTGGQETQYF.

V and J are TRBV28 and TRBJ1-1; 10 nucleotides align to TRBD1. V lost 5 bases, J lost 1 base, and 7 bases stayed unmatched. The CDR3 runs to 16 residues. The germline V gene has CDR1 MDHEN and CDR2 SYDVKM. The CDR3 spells CASSLRTGGKNTEAFF. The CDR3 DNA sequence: TGTGCCAGCAGTCTCAGGACAGGGGGAAAGAACACTGAAGCTTTCTTT.

The CDR3 loop reads CASSPYAGVDTEAFF. The CDR3 region has the DNA TGTGCCAGCAGCCCCTATGCAGGGGTGGACACTGAAGCTTTCTTT. The chain combines TRBV7-3 with TRBJ1-1; TRBD1 might be the D (6 bases). Germline V gene lookup returns CDR1 SGHTA and CDR2 FQGTGA. Trimming removed 5 bases from V and 3 bases from J, with 16 bases in between. This CDR3 has 15 residues.

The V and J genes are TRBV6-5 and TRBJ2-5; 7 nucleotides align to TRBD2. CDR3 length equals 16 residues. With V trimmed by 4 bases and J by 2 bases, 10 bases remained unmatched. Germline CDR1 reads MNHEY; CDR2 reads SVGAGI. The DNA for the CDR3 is TGTGCCAGCAGTTCCCGCCTGCGGGGGTCTCAAGAGACCCAGTACTTC. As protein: CASSSRLRGSQETQYF.

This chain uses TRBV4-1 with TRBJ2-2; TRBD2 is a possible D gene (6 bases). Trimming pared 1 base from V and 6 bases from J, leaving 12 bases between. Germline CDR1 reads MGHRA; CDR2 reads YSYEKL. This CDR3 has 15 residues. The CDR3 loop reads CASSQGRGGSGELFF. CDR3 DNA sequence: TGCGCCAGCAGCCAAGGGAGAGGAGGGTCCGGGGAGCTGTTTTTT.

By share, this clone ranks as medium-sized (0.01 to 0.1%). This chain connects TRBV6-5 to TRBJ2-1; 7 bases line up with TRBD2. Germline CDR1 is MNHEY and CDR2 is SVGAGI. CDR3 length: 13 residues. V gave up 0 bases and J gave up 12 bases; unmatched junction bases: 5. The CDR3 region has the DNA TGTGCCAGCAGTTACTCTCGGGAGGACGGGCAGTTCTTC. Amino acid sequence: CASSYSREDGQFF.

The CDR3 spells CASSQRGAWVAGGQETQYF. CDR3 sequence (DNA): TGCGCCAGCAGCCAAAGGGGGGCCTGGGTAGCGGGGGGCCAAGAGACCCAGTACTTC. The chain recombines TRBV4-1 with TRBJ2-5, with 10 bases identical to TRBD2. Germline CDR1 MGHRA, CDR2 YSYEKL. V dropped 2 bases and J dropped 1; count of bases not matched to a gene: 13. The CDR3 is made up of 19 amino acids.

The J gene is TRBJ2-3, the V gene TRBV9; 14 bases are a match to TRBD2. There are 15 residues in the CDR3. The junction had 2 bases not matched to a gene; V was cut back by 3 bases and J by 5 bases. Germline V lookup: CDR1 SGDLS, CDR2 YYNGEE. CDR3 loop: CASSGTSGGIDTQYF. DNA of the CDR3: TGTGCCAGCAGCGGGACTAGCGGGGGGATAGATACGCAGTATTTT.

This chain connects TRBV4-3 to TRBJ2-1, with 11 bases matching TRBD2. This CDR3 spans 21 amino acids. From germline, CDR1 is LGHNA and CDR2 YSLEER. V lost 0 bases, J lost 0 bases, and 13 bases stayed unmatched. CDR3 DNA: TGCGCCAGCAGCCAAGACGCTACTAGCGGGAGTTACCTAAGCTCCTACAATGAGCAGTTCTTC. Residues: CASSQDATSGSYLSSYNEQFF.

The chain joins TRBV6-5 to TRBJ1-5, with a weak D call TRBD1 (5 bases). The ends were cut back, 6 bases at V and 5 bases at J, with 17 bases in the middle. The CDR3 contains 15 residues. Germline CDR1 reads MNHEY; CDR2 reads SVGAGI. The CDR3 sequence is CASRWGGYFDQPQHF. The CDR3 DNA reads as TGTGCCAGCAGATGGGGGGGATATTTTGATCAGCCCCAGCATTTT.

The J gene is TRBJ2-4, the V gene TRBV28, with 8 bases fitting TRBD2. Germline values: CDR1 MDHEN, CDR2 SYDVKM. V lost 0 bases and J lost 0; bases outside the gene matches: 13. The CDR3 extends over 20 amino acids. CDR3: CASSLWHLSGENIAKNIQYF. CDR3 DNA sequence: TGTGCCAGCAGTTTATGGCACCTTAGCGGGGAGAACATAGCCAAAAACATTCAGTACTTC.